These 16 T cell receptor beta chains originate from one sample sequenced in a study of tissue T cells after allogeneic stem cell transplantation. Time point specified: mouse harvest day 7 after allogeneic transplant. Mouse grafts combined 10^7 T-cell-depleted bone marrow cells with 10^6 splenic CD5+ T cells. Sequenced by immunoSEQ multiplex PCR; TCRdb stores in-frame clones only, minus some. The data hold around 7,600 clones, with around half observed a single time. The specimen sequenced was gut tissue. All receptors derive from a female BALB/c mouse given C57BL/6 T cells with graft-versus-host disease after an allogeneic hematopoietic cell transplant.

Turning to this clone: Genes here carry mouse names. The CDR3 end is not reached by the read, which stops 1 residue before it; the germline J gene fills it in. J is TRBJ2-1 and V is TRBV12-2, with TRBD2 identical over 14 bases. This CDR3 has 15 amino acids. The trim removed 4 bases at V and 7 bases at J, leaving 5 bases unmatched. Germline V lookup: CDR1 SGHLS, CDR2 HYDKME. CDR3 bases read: TGTGCCAGCTCCCCGGGACTGGGGGGGCTAGCTGAGCAGTTC. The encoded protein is CASSPGLGGLAEQF. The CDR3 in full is CASSPGLGGLAEQFF.

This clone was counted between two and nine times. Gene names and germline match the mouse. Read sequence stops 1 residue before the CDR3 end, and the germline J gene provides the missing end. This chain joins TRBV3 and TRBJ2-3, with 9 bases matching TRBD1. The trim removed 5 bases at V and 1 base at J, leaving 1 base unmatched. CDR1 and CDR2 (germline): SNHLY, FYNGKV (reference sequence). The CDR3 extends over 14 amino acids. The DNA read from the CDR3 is TGTGCCAGCAGCCGGGACAGGGGTGCAGAAACGCTGTAT. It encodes CASSRDRGAETLY. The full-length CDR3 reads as CASSRDRGAETLYF.

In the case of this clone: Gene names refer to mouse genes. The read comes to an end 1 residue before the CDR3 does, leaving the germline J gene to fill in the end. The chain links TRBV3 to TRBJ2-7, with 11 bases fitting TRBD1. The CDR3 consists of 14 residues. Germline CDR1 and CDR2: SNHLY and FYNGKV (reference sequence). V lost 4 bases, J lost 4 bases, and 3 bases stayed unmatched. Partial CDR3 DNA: TGTGCCAGCAGCTCGGGACAGGGGGGATATGAACAGTAC. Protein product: CASSSGQGGYEQY. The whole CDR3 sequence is CASSSGQGGYEQYF.

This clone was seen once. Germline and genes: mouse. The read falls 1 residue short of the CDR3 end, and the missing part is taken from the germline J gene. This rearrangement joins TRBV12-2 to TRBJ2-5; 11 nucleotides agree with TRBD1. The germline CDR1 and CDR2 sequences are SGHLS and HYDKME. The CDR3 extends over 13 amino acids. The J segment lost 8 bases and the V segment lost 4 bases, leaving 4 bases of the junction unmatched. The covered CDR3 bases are TGTGCCAGCTCCCAGGGACAGGGGGGCACCCAGTAC. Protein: CASSQGQGGTQY. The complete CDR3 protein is CASSQGQGGTQYF.

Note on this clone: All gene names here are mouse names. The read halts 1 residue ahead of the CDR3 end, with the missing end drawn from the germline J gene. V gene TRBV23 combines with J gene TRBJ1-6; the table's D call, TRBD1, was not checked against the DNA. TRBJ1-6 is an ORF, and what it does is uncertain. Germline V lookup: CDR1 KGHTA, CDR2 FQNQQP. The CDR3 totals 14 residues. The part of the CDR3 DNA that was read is TGCTCCAGCAGCCGACAGGGGGAGGGTTCGCCCCTCTAC. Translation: CSSSRQGEGSPLY. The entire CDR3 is CSSSRQGEGSPLYF.

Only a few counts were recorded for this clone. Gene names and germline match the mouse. The covered CDR3 bases are TGTGCCAGCAGCCAAGATTTGGACAGGGGCTCCTATGAACAGTAC. Its translation is CASSQDLDRGSYEQY. The CDR3 in full is CASSQDLDRGSYEQYF. The rearrangement joins TRBV2 to TRBJ2-7, with 9 nucleotides matching TRBD1. The read ends 1 residue shy of where the CDR3 ends; the end is completed using the germline J gene. This CDR3 contains 16 residues. V gave up 0 bases and J gave up 0 bases; unmatched junction bases: 3. From germline, CDR1 is LGHNA and CDR2 YSYQKL.

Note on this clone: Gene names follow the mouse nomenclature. CDR3 bases read: TGTGCCAGCAGCCTGACAGGAGCAAACACAGAAGTCTTC. Protein product: CASSLTGANTEVF. The complete CDR3 reads CASSLTGANTEVFF. This sequence joins TRBV4 and TRBJ1-1, with a tentative D call TRBD1 (6 bases). The read comes to an end 1 residue before the CDR3 does, leaving the germline J gene to fill in the end. The CDR3 is made up of 14 amino acids. Between the trimmed V and J ends, which lost 5 bases and 0 bases, there was a span of 10 bases. Germline lookup yields CDR1 LGHDT and CDR2 YNNKQL (reference sequence).

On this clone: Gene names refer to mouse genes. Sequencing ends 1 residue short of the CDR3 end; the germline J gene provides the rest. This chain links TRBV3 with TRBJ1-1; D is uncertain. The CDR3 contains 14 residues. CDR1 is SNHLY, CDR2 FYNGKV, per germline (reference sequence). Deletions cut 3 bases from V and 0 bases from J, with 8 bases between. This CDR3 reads CASSFDIANTEVFF. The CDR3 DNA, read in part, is TGTGCCAGCAGCTTTGACATTGCAAACACAGAAGTCTTC. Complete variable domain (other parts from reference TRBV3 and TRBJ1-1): GPKVLQIPSHQIIDMGQMVTLNCDPVSNHLYFYWYKQILGQQMEFLVNFYNGKVMEKSKLFKDQFSVERPDGSYFTLKIQPTALEDSAVYFCASSFDIANTEVFFGKGTRLTVV.

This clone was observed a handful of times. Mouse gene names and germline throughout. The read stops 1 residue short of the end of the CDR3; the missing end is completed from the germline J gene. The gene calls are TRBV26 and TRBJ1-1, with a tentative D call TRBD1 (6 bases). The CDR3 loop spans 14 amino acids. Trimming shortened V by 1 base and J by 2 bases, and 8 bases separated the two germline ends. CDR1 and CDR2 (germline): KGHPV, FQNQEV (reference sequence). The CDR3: CASSLWGANTEVFF. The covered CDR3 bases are TGTGCCAGCAGTCTGTGGGGGGCCAACACAGAAGTCTTC.

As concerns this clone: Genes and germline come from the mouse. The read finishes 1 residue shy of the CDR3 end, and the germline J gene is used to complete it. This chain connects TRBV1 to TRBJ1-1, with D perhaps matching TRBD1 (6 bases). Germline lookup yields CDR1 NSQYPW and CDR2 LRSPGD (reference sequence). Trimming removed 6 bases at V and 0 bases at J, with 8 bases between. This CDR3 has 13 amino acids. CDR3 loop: CTCRGTTNTEVFF. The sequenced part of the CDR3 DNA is TGCACCTGCAGAGGGACAACAAACACAGAAGTCTTC.

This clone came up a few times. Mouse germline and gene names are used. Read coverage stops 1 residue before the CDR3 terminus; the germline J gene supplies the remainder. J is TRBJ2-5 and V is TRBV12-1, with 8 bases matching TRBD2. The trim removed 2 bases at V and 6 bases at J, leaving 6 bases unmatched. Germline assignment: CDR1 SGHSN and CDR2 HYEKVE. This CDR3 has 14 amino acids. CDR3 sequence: CASSPRWGEDTQYF. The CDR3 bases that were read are TGTGCCAGCTCTCCGCGCTGGGGGGAGGACACCCAGTAC.

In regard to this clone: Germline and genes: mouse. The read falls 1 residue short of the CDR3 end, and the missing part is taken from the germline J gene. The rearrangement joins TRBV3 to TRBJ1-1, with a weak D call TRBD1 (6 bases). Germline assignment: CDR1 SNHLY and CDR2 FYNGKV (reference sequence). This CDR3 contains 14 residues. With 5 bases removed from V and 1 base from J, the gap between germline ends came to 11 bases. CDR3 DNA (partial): TGTGCCAGCAGCCCCAGGGGCGGAAACACAGAAGTCTTC. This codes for CASSPRGGNTEVF. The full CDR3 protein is CASSPRGGNTEVFF.

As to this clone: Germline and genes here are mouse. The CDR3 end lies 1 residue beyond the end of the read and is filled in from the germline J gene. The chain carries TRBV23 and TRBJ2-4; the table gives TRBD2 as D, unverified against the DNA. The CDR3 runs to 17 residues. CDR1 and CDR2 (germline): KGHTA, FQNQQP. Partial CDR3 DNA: TGCTCCAGCAGTGGGACTGGGGGGGCGCGAAGTCAAAACACCTTGTAC. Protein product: CSSSGTGGARSQNTLY. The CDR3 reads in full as CSSSGTGGARSQNTLYF.

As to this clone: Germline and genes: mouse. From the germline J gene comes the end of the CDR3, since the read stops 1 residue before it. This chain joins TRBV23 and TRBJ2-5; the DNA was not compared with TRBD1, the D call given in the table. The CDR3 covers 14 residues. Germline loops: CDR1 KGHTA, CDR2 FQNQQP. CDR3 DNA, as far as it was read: TGCTCCAGCAGTCAACCCCAGGGGGAAGACACCCAGTAC. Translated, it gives CSSSQPQGEDTQY. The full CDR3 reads CSSSQPQGEDTQYF.

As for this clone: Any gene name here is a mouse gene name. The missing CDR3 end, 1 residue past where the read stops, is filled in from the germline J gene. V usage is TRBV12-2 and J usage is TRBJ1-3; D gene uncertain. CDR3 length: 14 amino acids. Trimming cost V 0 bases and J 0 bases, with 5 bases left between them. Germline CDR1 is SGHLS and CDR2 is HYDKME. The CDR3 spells CASSLADSGNTLYF. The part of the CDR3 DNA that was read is TGTGCCAGCTCTCTCGCGGATTCTGGAAATACGCTCTAT.

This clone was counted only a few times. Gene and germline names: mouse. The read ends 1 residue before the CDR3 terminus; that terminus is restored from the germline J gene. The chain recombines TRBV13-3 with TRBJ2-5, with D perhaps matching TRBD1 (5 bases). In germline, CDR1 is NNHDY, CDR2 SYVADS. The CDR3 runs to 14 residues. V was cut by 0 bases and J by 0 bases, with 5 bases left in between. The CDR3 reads CASSDEGNQDTQYF. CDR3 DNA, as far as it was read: TGTGCCAGCAGTGATGAGGGGAACCAAGACACCCAGTAC. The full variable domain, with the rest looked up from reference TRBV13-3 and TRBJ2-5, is EAAVTQSPRSKVAVTGGKVTLSCHQTNNHDYMYWYRQDTGHGLRLIHYSYVADSTEKGDIPDGYKASRPSQENFSLILELASLSQTAVYFCASSDEGNQDTQYFGPGTRLLVL.